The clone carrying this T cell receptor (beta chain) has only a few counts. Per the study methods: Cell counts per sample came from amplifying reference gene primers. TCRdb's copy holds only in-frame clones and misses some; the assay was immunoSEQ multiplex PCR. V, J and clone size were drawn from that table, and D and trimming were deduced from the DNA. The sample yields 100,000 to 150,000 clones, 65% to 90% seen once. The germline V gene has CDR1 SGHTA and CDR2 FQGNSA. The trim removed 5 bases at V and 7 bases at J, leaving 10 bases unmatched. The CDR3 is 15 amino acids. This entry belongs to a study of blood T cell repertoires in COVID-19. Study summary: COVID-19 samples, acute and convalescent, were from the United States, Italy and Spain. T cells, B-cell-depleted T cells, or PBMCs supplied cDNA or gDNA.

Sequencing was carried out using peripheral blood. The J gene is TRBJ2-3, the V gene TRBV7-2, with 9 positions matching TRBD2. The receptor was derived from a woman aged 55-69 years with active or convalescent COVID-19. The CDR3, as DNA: TGTGCCAGCAGCCCGCGGGGGGGGATCCCCAATACGCAGTATTTT. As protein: CASSPRGGIPNTQYF.